This T cell receptor beta chain comes out of a study of cytomegalovirus exposure and HLA in healthy donors (dated by TCRdb to the late 2010s). For the study in its entirety: In an earlier analysis of approximately 640 of the donors, approximately 260 Gb of sequence data and 100 million or so unique TCR beta sequences from some 170 million T cells were reported. Roughly 290 gigabases of sequencing data and around 85 million unique TCR sequences made up an early release that covered several hundred HLA-typed donors. Among the roughly 380 genotyped donors, approximately 76% belonged to the genetic ancestry cluster associated with self-reported Caucasian donors. The aim of the study was to test whether cataloging public T cell receptors could identify signatures of past pathogen exposure. Using immunosequencing, the study profiled T cell repertoires from around 680 subjects and related those repertoires to cytomegalovirus serostatus. A separate validation cohort of approximately 120 different subjects was used in addition to the approximately 700-subject first cohort. High-throughput TCR immunosequencing, statistical association of individual TCRs with disease status, and machine learning were combined to predict cytomegalovirus infection status. A later analysis re-analyzed previously published TCR beta repertoires from roughly 690 donors and added high-resolution HLA genotyping to study TCR occurrence patterns. The later analysis used no new phenotypic data to find candidate immune exposures, relying instead on TCR beta sequences and their occurrence across donors. In an earlier analysis of several hundred of the donors, high-throughput TCR beta sequencing was used to judge whether each TCR beta V gene segment behaved as functional or pseudogenic. Donor age, sex, ethnicity and CMV serostatus were compiled together with the repertoire data. In a later genetic analysis, genome-wide SNP genotypes for about 55% of the roughly 670 donors were used, and that subset was treated as a discovery cohort. All discovery cohort repertoires had been generated using a single sequencing platform. Both class I and class II loci were covered by HLA typing, at four-digit resolution. The number of typed donors differed by locus: about 620-630 for A, B, C, DRB1 and DQB1; approximately 520 for DQA1; about 600 for DPA1; and around 450 for DPB1. Several DR-DQ haplotypes were treated as single units for association and clustering because of strong linkage in the cohort. Among over 350 genotyped donors of the cohort, an average of 235,054 unique TCR beta nucleotide sequences were sequenced per donor, 15% to 20% of them non-productive.

The library was produced with the immunoSEQ multiplex PCR assay. For the multiplex PCR, a mixture combining 60 forward primers for TCR Vbeta segments and 13 reverse primers for TCR Jbeta segments was used. A multiplex PCR assay on genomic DNA amplified the CDR3 region of rearranged TCR beta genes. Amplified TCR beta libraries were sequenced as 87-base-pair reads on the Illumina HiSeq System. Concerning the study's data processing: A later analysis tallied roughly 78 million unique TCR beta chains across the 650 to 750 repertoires, and about 12 million of those chains were shared by two or more donors. Raw reads were error-corrected and collapsed into unique sequences by a nearest-neighbor algorithm in which closely related sequences were merged to remove PCR and sequencing errors. To assign V, D and J gene segments, CDR3 sequences were aligned to IMGT reference sequences. For a sequence to be retained, a match of at least six nucleotides to both a V gene segment and a J gene segment was required. Rearrangements were called productive when the CDR3 lacked stop codons and stayed in frame with V and J; all others were non-productive. CDR3 was defined by IMGT convention, running from the second conserved V-encoded cysteine to the conserved J-encoded phenylalanine. Sequences without an unambiguous match to a single V gene segment were excluded from the earlier analysis of about 600 of the donors. An earlier analysis of fewer than 750 of the donors classified V segments as functional when productive rearrangements were above 56.7% and as segregating when the standard deviation between donors was above 5%. A statistical classification framework was developed to diagnose cytomegalovirus status using the catalog of TCR beta chain sequences. A later analysis assigned V and J genes by comparing TCR nucleotide sequences with IMGT/GENE-DB human TR gene sequences. The TCRdist pipeline was used in a later analysis to assign CDR3 sequences and most-parsimonious VDJ recombination scenarios. In a later analysis, each TCR beta chain was defined by its CDR3 amino acid sequence together with its V-gene family, and reads lacking a unique V-gene family were excluded. To address suspected cross-contamination and a sequencing artifact, a later analysis removed roughly 580 highly shared, low-generation-probability nucleotide sequences. In a later analysis, a clonal expansion index for each public chain was calculated from normalized within-repertoire ranks of inferred template counts. A later analysis computed generation probabilities with a VDJ recombination model fitted to out-of-frame rearrangements, and checked the results against IGoR. Hypergeometric tests were used in a later analysis to score TCR-TCR, TCR-HLA and TCR-CMV co-occurrence, with a repertoire-size bias correction applied to the TCR pairs. In a later analysis, false discovery rates were estimated by permuting HLA or CMV assignments 20 times. A later analysis grouped co-occurring TCRs with DBSCAN, adding TCRdist sequence similarity when clustering within HLA-allele-positive subsets. Repertoires with fewer than 30,000 or more than 120,000 public chains, plus five repertoires with anomalous nucleotide sharing, were excluded from co-occurrence clustering. TCRdb holds this immuneACCESS table with in-frame rearrangements only. Some clones are missing; in checked studies, unresolved V genes explain under half, and the rest has no known cause. The V and J calls and the clone size are those of that table, but D and trimming were determined from the DNA. The sample has 150,000 to 200,000 clones on record, 80% to 90% of them singletons. The ten biggest clones cover 7.5% to 10% of the sample.

In total, approximately 700 healthy bone marrow donors made up the cohort. At the time of sampling, all cohort members were nominally healthy, though unrecorded immune exposures were likely present. The donor was CMV seropositive and was included in the group of 250 to 300 seropositive cohort members. Every donor gave a peripheral blood sample, and the peripheral blood mononuclear cells from that sample were used for TCR beta sequencing. The Qiagen DNeasy Blood Extraction Kit was used to extract genomic DNA from the blood cell samples. About this clone itself: The antigen this receptor binds is unknown. One base away there is no much larger clone; base qualities are not given.

General findings and caveats noted by the study authors: Because counts were too low, 15 or so rarely observed V segments, including chromosome 9 orphons, were excluded from the earlier analysis of around 640 of the donors. According to a later analysis, most CMV-associated TCR beta chains appeared to be HLA-restricted, and the HLA associations seemed to be driven largely by CMV exposure. While some public TCRs were present in many individuals, most TCR sequences turned up only very rarely across donors. In a later analysis, the rate of TCR association differed among HLA loci, with DRB1 alleles having the most associated TCRs and HLA-C alleles having the fewest. The presence/absence analyses assumed that sequencing depth was roughly uniform across donors, and that assumption may not be true. A later analysis associated about 17,000 TCR beta sequences with specific HLA alleles at a false discovery rate of 0.05. The sequencing pipeline was judged likely to have produced a cluster of highly shared sequence variants as a technical artifact. Correlated functional status among segregating V segments might reflect linkage disequilibrium, but an unknown experimental factor could not be ruled out. According to the authors, the approach could potentially be generalized to other disease states and immunological phenotypes. In a later genetic analysis, fewer N-insertions in productive TCRs were reported among donors in an Asian-associated ancestry cluster than the roughly 710-donor mean. The classifier was reported to diagnose cytomegalovirus status with high specificity and sensitivity in both the original cohort and the validation cohort. In an earlier analysis of approximately 590 of the donors, most TCR beta V segments were observed in productive rearrangements about 90% or about 30% of the time, broadly matching IMGT annotations. CMV serostatus was the only immune exposure information available for the cohort. In a later genetic analysis, a missense DCLRE1C variant was associated with V-gene and J-gene trimming of TCR beta chains, and the association was replicated in an independent cohort. Three of the identified cytomegalovirus-associated TCR beta chains were confirmed in vitro to be specific for cytomegalovirus antigens. A later analysis reported that several top co-occurrence clusters appeared linked to parvovirus B19, influenza, CMV and Epstein-Barr virus. This cohort had only TCR beta chains sequenced, and the lack of alpha or paired-chain data limited which features could be detected. Because HLA typing was missing for some donors at each locus, association tests included only the typed subset. A further reported finding was that TCR beta sequences accurately predicted the HLA-A and HLA-B alleles for most subjects in the first cohort. Compared with equally common non-associated chains, HLA-associated TCR beta chains in a later analysis were more clonally expanded and had lower generation probabilities. The study gave a list of about 160 TCR beta chains associated with cytomegalovirus. When HLA alleles, especially DR and DQ, strongly co-occurred, TCR associations were difficult to assign to individual alleles.

This TCR was recovered from a man aged 18 to 30 in good health and CMV-seropositive. The sequenced sample was PBMCs.

The CDR3 reads CASSIGLTGELFF. The DNA sequence follows: TGTGCCAGCAGCATCGGGTTGACCGGGGAGCTGTTTTTT. The sequence is built from TRBV11-2 and TRBJ2-2; the D gene assignment is ambiguous. The CDR3 starts with the cysteine, ends with the phenylalanine, and has 13 residues. Solely the CDR3 DNA is kept, with 39 bases framed from the first base. V gives up 5 bases and J gives up 5 bases, and the segment between their germline ends measures 9 bases. CDR1 and CDR2 (SGHAT, FQNNGV) derive from the germline V gene.